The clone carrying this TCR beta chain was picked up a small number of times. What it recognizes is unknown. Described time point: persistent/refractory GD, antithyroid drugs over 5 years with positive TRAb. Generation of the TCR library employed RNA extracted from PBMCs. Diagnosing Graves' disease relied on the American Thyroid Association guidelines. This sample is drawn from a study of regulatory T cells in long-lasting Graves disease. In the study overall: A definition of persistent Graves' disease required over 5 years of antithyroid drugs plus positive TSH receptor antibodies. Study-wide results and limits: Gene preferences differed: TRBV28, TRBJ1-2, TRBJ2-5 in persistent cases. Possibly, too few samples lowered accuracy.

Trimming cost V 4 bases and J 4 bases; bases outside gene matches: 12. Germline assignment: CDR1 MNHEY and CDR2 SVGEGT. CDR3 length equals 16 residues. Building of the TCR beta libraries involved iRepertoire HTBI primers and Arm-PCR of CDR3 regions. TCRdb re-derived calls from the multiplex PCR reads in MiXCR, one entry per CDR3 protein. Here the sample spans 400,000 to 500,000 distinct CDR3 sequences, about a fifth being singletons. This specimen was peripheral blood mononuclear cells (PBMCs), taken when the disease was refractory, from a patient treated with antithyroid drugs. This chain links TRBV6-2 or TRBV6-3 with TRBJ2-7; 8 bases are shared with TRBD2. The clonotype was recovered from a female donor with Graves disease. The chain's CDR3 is CASSSTKAGVRYEQYF. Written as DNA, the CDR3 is TGTGCCAGCAGTTCAACCAAAGCGGGAGTTCGGTACGAGCAGTACTTC.